In this sample, the clone carrying this T cell receptor beta chain turned up a few times. Preparation of the bulk TCR libraries relied on previously described methods and listed TCR primers. From the PCR reads, TCRdb called clonotypes with MiXCR, one entry per CDR3 protein. The profile shows around 460,000 distinct CDR3 sequences, about a fifth of them singletons. Germline V gene data show CDR1 as LNHNV and CDR2 as YYDKDF (reference sequence). CDR3 length: 15 amino acids. Trimming left V 0 bases short and J 4 bases short, with 11 bases between. This sample is drawn from a study of molecular identifiers for immune sequencing clone quantification.

Input material: naive CD8+ T cells from blood, with Jurkat cell RNA spiked in. The subset was: FACS-sorted CD8+CD4-CCR7+CD45RA+ naive T cells. The chain links TRBV15 to TRBJ2-3, with unresolved D. This clonotype was sampled from a human donor in good health. Some libraries in this study had Jurkat cell RNA spiked in. The CDR3 DNA reads as TGTGCCACCAGCAGAGATTTAGGTAGGGCAGATACGCAGTATTTT. Protein sequence: CATSRDLGRADTQYF.